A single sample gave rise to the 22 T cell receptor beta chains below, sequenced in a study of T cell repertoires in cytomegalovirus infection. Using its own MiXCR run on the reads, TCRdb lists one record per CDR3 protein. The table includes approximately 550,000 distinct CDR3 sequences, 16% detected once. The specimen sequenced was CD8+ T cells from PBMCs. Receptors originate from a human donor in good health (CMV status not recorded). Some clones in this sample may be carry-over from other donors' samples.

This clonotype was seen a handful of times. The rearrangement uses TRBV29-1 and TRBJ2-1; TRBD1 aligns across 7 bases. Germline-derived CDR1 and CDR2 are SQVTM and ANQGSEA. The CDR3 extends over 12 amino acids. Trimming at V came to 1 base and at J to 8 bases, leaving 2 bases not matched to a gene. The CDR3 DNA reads TGCAGCGTTGAAGGGGACAGCGATGAGCAGTTCTTC. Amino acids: CSVEGDSDEQFF.

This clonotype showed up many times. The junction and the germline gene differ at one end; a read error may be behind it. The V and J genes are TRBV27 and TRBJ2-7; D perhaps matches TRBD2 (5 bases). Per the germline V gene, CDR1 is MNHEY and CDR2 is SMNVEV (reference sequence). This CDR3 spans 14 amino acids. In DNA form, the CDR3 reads TGTGCCAGCAGTAAAATCCCGGACTCCCACGAGCAGTACTTC. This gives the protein CASSKIPDSHEQYF.

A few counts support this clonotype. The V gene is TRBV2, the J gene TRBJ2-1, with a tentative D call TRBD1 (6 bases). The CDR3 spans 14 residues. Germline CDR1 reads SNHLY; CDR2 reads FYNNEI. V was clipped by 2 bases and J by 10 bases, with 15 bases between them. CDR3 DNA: TGTGCCAGCAGTGAAACGGGGCAGGGGATGGAGCAGTTCTTC. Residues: CASSETGQGMEQFF.

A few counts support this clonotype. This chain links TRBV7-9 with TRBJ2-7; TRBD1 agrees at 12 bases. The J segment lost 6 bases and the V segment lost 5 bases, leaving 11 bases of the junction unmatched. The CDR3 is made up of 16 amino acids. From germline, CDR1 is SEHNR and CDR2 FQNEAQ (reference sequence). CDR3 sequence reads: CASSHRDRGRFSEQYF. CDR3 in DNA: TGTGCCAGCAGCCACCGGGACAGGGGGCGATTCAGCGAGCAGTACTTC.

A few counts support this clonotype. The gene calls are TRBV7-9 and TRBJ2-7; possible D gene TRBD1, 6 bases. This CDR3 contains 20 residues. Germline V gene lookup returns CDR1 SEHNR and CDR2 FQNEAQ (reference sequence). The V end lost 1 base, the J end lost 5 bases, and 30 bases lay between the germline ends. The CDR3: CASSLGLGGRHYGISDEQYF. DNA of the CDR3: TGTGCCAGCAGCTTAGGGTTAGGGGGACGGCATTACGGGATAAGCGACGAGCAGTACTTC.

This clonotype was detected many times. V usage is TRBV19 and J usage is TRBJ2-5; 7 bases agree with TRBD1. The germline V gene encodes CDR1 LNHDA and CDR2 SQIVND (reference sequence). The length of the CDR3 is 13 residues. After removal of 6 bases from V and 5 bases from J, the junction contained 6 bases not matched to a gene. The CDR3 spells CASRTGSVETQYF. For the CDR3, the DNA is TGTGCCAGTAGGACAGGGAGCGTGGAGACCCAGTACTTC.

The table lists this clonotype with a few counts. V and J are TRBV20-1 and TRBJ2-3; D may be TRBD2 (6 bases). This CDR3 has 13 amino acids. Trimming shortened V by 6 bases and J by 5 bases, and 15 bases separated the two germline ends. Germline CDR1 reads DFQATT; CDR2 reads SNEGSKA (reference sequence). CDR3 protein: CSARDPRIDTQYF. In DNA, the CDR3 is TGCAGTGCGCGGGACCCCAGGATAGATACGCAGTATTTT.

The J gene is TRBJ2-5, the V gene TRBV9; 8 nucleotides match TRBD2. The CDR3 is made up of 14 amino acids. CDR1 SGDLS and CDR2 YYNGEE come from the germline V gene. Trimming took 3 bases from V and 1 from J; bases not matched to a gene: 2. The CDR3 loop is CASSAGGTQETQYF. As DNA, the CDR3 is TGTGCCAGCAGCGCGGGGGGGACCCAAGAGACCCAGTACTTC. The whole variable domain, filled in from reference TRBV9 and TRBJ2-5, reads DSGVTQTPKHLITATGQRVTLRCSPRSGDLSVYWYQQSLDQGLQFLIQYYNGEERAKGNILERFSAQQFPDLHSELNLSSLELGDSALYFCASSAGGTQETQYFGPGTRLLVL.

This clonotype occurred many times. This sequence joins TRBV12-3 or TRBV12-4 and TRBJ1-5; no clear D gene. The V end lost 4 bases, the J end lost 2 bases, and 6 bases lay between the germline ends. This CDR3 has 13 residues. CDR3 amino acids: CASSYKGNQPQHF. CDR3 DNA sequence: TGTGCCAGCAGTTACAAAGGCAATCAGCCCCAGCATTTT.

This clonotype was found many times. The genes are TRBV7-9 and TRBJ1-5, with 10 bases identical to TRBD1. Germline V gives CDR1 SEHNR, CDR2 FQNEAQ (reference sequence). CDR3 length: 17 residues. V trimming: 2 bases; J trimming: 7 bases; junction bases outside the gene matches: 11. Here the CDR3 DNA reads TGTGCCAGCAGCTTAAGGATGGGACAGGGGCGAGAACAGCCCCAGCATTTT. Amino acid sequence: CASSLRMGQGREQPQHF.

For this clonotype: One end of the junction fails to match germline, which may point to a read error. The DNA for the CDR3 is TGTGGCAGCAGCCTAGCCAAAAACATTCAGTACTTC. Its protein is CGSSLAKNIQYF. The chain carries TRBV27 and TRBJ2-4; D is unclear. The CDR3 length is 12 residues. The germline CDR1 and CDR2 sequences are MNHEY and SMNVEV (reference sequence).

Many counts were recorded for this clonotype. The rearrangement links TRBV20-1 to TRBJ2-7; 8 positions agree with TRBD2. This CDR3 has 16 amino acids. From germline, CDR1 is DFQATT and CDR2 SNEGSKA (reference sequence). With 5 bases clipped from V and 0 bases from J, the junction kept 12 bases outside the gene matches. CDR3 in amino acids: CSAGGNSGKSSYEQYF. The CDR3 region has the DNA TGCAGTGCTGGGGGGAATAGCGGGAAGAGCTCCTACGAGCAGTACTTC.

The CDR3 region is CASSLNLSNQPQHF. DNA of the CDR3: TGTGCCAGCAGCTTAAACCTAAGCAATCAGCCCCAGCATTTT. The chain joins TRBV11-3 to TRBJ1-5; no clear D. Trimming cost V 2 bases and J 1 base, with 6 bases left between them. CDR3 length equals 14 residues. Germline CDR1 and CDR2: SGHNT and YENEEA.

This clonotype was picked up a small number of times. The CDR3 sequence is CASSYSAGRREKLFF. The DNA of the CDR3 is TGTGCCAGCAGTTACTCAGCGGGGCGACGAGAAAAACTGTTTTTT. This rearrangement joins TRBV6-2 or TRBV6-3 to TRBJ1-4; TRBD1 is a possible D gene (5 bases). CDR3 length equals 15 residues. V lost 0 bases and J 8 bases, leaving 13 bases between the germline ends. CDR1 and CDR2 from the germline V gene are MNHEY and SVGEGT.

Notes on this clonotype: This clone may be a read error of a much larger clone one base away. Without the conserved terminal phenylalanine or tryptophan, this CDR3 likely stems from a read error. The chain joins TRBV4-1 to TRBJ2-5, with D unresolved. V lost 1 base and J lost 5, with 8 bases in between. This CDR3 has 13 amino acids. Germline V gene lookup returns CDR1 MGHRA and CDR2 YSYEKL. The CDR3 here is CASSQVERETQYL. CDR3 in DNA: TGCGCCAGCAGCCAAGTGGAGAGGGAGACCCAGTACTTA.

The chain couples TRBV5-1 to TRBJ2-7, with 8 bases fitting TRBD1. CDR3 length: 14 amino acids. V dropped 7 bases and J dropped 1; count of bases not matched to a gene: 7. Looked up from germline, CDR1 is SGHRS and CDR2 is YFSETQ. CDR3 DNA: TGCGCCAGCCGTACAGGGGGTGAGTCCTACGAGCAGTACTTC. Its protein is CASRTGGESYEQYF.

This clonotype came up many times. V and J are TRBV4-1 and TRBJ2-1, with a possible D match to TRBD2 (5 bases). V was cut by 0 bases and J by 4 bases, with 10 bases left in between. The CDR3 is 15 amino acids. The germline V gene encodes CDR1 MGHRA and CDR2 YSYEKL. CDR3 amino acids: CASSQEPGSYNEQFF. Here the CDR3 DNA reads TGCGCCAGCAGCCAAGAGCCGGGGAGTTACAATGAGCAGTTCTTC.

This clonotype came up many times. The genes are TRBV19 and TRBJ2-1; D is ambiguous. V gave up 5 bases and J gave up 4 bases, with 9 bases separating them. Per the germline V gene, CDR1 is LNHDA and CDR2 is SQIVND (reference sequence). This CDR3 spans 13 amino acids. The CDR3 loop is CASSVPTYNEQFF. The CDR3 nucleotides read TGTGCCAGTAGTGTCCCGACGTACAATGAGCAGTTCTTC.

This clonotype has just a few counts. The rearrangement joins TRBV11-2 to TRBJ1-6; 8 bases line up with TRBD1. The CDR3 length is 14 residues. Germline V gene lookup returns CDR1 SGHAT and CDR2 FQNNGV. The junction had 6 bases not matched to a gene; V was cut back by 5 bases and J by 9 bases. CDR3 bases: TGTGCCAGCAGCCTCAGACAGGGGAGTTCACCCCTCCACTTT. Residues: CASSLRQGSSPLHF.

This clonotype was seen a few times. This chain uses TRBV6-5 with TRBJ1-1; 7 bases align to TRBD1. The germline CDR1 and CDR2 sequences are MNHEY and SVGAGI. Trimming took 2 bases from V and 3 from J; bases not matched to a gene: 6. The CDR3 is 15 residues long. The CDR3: CASSYLSQGHTEAFF. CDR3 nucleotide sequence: TGTGCCAGCAGTTACCTCTCACAGGGGCACACTGAAGCTTTCTTT.

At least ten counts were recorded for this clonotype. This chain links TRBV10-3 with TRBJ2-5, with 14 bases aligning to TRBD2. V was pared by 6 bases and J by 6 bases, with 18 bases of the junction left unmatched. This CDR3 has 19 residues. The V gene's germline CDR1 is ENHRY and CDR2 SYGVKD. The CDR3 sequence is CAISDPGLAGATFRKTQYF. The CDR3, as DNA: TGTGCCATCAGCGATCCGGGACTAGCGGGAGCAACCTTTAGGAAGACCCAGTACTTC.

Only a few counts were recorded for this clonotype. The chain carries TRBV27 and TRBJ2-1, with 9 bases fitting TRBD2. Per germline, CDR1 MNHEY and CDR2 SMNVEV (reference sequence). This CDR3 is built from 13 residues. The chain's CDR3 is CACGREGWNEQFF. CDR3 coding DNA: TGTGCATGCGGGCGGGAGGGCTGGAATGAGCAGTTCTTC.